The 18 T cell receptor beta chains below all came from one sample that was sequenced in a study of metastatic and nonmetastatic thyroid tumors. Each patient went into thyroid surgery without having received any treatment. TCRdb called clones again from the PCR reads with MiXCR. The profile covers about 36,000 clones, with 20% appearing a single time and around 15% taken by the ten largest. Material for sequencing was blood. All receptors come from a female donor with papillary thyroid cancer or a benign thyroid nodule (not recorded which). Some clones in this sample may be carry-over from other donors' samples.

The sample holds many counts of this clone. This sequence joins TRBV20-1 and TRBJ2-7; TRBD1 matches 7 bases. Germline CDR1 is DFQATT and CDR2 is SNEGSKA (reference sequence). The CDR3 runs to 15 residues. V was clipped by 1 base and J by 0 bases; unmatched bases: 6. This chain's CDR3 is CSARVLGDSSYEQYF. The DNA of the CDR3 is TGCAGTGCTAGAGTCCTCGGGGACAGCTCCTACGAGCAGTACTTC.

This clone was counted at least ten times. The chain employs TRBV5-1 and TRBJ1-5; TRBD1 agrees at 11 bases. J lost 6 bases, V lost 4 bases, and 3 bases had no gene match. CDR3 size: 14 residues. Germline CDR1 and CDR2: SGHRS and YFSETQ. The CDR3 here is CASSVGTGGQPQHF. The CDR3 region has the DNA TGCGCCAGCAGCGTAGGGACAGGGGGTCAGCCCCAGCATTTT. The full variable domain, completed using reference TRBV5-1 and TRBJ1-5, is KAGVTQTPRYLIKTRGQQVTLSCSPISGHRSVSWYQQTPGQGLQFLFEYFSETQRNKGNFPGRFSGRQFSNSRSEMNVSTLELGDSALYLCASSVGTGGQPQHFGDGTRLSIL.

This clone was counted ten times or more. The chain is built from TRBV12-3 or TRBV12-4 and TRBJ2-2; perhaps TRBD2 as D (5 bases). V was trimmed by 2 bases and J by 4 bases, leaving 14 bases between them. The length of the CDR3 is 16 residues. Here the CDR3 reads CASSLMLALTTGELFF. The CDR3 region has the DNA TGTGCCAGCAGTTTAATGCTAGCACTGACCACCGGGGAGCTGTTTTTT.

This clone qualifies as medium-sized. The V call is TRBV6-5, the J call TRBJ1-1; 8 bases agree with TRBD1. Germline V lookup: CDR1 MNHEY, CDR2 SVGAGI. The CDR3 is made up of 13 amino acids. V gave up 0 bases and J gave up 6 bases; unmatched junction bases: 0. In nucleotides, the CDR3 is TGTGCCAGCAGTTACTCGACAGGGGCTGAAGCTTTCTTT. It encodes CASSYSTGAEAFF.

The chain recombines TRBV6-1 with TRBJ1-4; 7 positions agree with TRBD1. CDR1 is MNHNS, CDR2 SASEGT, per germline. Trimming took 7 bases from V and 10 from J; bases not matched to a gene: 12. The CDR3 sequence is 14 residues long. Here the CDR3 DNA reads TGTGCCAGCATAACCAGGGGGATCCTCGGAAAACTGTTTTTT. This gives the protein CASITRGILGKLFF.

This clone showed up just a few times. The rearrangement joins TRBV11-1 to TRBJ2-1; 7 nucleotides align to TRBD2. The V gene end was trimmed by 7 bases and the J gene end by 0 bases; junction bases not matched to a gene: 15. Germline V gene lookup returns CDR1 SGHAT and CDR2 FQDESV (reference sequence). The length of the CDR3 is 18 residues. DNA of the CDR3: TGTGCCAGCACCGGTGAAAGCGGGAAGACTAGCTCCTACAATGAGCAGTTCTTC. Protein sequence: CASTGESGKTSSYNEQFF.

At least ten counts were recorded for this clone. This chain joins TRBV2 and TRBJ2-6; unclear D gene. The germline gives CDR1 SNHLY, CDR2 FYNNEI. With 0 bases removed from V and 4 bases from J, the gap between germline ends came to 10 bases. CDR3 size: 16 residues. The CDR3 sequence is CASSEAGALGANVLTF. The CDR3, as DNA: TGTGCCAGCAGTGAAGCGGGCGCTCTGGGGGCCAACGTCCTGACTTTC.

The rearrangement links TRBV7-2 to TRBJ2-7, with a tentative D call TRBD2 (5 bases). V lost 2 bases and J 0 bases, leaving 8 bases between the germline ends. This CDR3 comprises 14 residues. The germline V gene encodes CDR1 SGHTA and CDR2 FQGNSA. In DNA form, the CDR3 reads TGTGCCAGCAGCTTATTCGGGGTCTCCTACGAGCAGTACTTC. Translation gives CASSLFGVSYEQYF.

This clone turned up a few times. This could be a read error, since a much larger clone is one nucleotide away. The chain recombines TRBV11-1 with TRBJ2-1; possibly TRBD1 for D (6 bases). CDR1 and CDR2 from the germline V gene are SGHAT and FQDESV (reference sequence). The CDR3 length is 15 residues. The V gene lost 4 bases and the J gene lost 0 bases, with 10 bases spanning the gap. The CDR3 is CASSYRALSYNEQFF. The CDR3, as DNA: TGTGCCAGCAGCTACAGGGCGCTCTCCTACAATGAGCAGTTCTTC.

This clone has more than one count but fewer than ten. The chain joins TRBV15 to TRBJ1-4; possible D gene TRBD1, 6 bases. CDR1 is LNHNV and CDR2 is YYDKDF in the germline V gene (reference sequence). The CDR3 totals 16 residues. The V and J ends lost 7 bases and 3 bases respectively, with 18 bases between them. In nucleotides, the CDR3 is TGTGCCACCAATAGAGTGGGGGGCGCGGCTAATGAAAAACTGTTTTTT. Its translation: CATNRVGGAANEKLFF.

This clone appeared a few times. The chain couples TRBV10-2 to TRBJ2-5, with TRBD1 matching over 7 bases. The CDR3 has 15 residues. With 0 bases clipped from V and 4 bases from J, the junction kept 5 bases outside the gene matches. The germline V gene encodes CDR1 WSHSY and CDR2 SAAADI. The DNA of the CDR3 is TGCGCCAGCAGTGAGTCGAGGGGGCAGGGAGAGACCCAGTACTTC. It specifies CASSESRGQGETQYF.

This clone showed up many times. V gene TRBV5-1 combines with J gene TRBJ2-1; 9 bases match TRBD1. In germline, CDR1 is SGHRS, CDR2 YFSETQ. The CDR3 spans 13 residues. V trimming: 0 bases; J trimming: 9 bases; junction bases outside the gene matches: 1. The CDR3 sequence is CASSLGTGAEQFF. The CDR3 DNA follows: TGCGCCAGCAGCTTGGGGACAGGGGCTGAGCAGTTCTTC.

The table lists this clone with many counts. The V gene is TRBV12-3 or TRBV12-4, the J gene TRBJ2-1, with D possibly matching TRBD2 (6 bases). V gave up 3 bases and J gave up 8 bases, with 20 bases separating them. The CDR3 covers 16 residues. The CDR3 here is CASSLWGGPSTHEQFF. CDR3 nucleotide sequence: TGTGCCAGCAGTTTGTGGGGAGGTCCTTCTACTCATGAGCAGTTCTTC.

This clone was found a few times. The junction departs from the called germline gene at one end, perhaps through a read error. The V call is TRBV6-2 or TRBV6-3, the J call TRBJ2-6; D might be TRBD1 (5 bases). This CDR3 is 15 amino acids long. Germline V gives CDR1 MNHEY, CDR2 SVGEGT. The CDR3 protein is CAITPSSSGANILTF. CDR3 DNA: TGTGCCATCACCCCTAGTAGCTCTGGGGCCAACATCCTGACTTTC.

This clone was recorded at least ten times. The V call is TRBV16, the J call TRBJ2-7; 10 bases fit TRBD2. CDR3 length equals 13 residues. Germline CDR1 and CDR2: KGHSY and FQNENV. V shed 4 bases, J shed 12 bases, and the junction held 9 bases outside the gene matches. DNA of the CDR3: TGTGCCAGCAGCCTTGGACTAGCGGACCTAAGGTACTTC. This gives the protein CASSLGLADLRYF. The whole variable domain, filled in from reference TRBV16 and TRBJ2-7, reads GEEVAQTPKHLVRGEGQKAKLYCAPIKGHSYVFWYQQVLKNEFKFLISFQNENVFDETGMPKERFSAKCLPNSPCSLEIQATKLEDSAVYFCASSLGLADLRYFGPGTRLTVT.

This clone was counted at least ten times. V and J are TRBV3-1 and TRBJ2-3; 8 positions agree with TRBD2. The CDR3 has 15 amino acids. Germline V gene lookup returns CDR1 LGHDT and CDR2 YNNKEL (reference sequence). J gave up 5 bases and V 4 bases, and 8 bases lay outside the gene matches. CDR3 loop: CASSLLTGGQDTQYF. CDR3 DNA: TGTGCCAGCAGCCTTTTAACGGGAGGGCAAGATACGCAGTATTTT.

This clone came up many times. This chain links TRBV11-3 with TRBJ1-2; D is ambiguous. The V end lost 7 bases, the J end lost 0 bases, and 15 bases lay between the germline ends. This CDR3 contains 15 residues. CDR1 SGHNT and CDR2 YENEEA come from the germline V gene. CDR3 loop: CASMSIGQSNYGYTF. For the CDR3, the DNA is TGTGCCAGCATGTCTATCGGGCAGTCTAACTATGGCTACACCTTC.

V usage is TRBV30 and J usage is TRBJ2-7; D unclear. Germline V gene lookup returns CDR1 GTSNPN and CDR2 SVGIG (reference sequence). Trimming cost V 1 base and J 5 bases, with 6 bases left between them. The CDR3 is made up of 11 amino acids. For the CDR3, the DNA is TGTGCCTGGAGTGCGCACCACGAGCAGTACGTC. It yields the protein CAWSAHHEQYV.